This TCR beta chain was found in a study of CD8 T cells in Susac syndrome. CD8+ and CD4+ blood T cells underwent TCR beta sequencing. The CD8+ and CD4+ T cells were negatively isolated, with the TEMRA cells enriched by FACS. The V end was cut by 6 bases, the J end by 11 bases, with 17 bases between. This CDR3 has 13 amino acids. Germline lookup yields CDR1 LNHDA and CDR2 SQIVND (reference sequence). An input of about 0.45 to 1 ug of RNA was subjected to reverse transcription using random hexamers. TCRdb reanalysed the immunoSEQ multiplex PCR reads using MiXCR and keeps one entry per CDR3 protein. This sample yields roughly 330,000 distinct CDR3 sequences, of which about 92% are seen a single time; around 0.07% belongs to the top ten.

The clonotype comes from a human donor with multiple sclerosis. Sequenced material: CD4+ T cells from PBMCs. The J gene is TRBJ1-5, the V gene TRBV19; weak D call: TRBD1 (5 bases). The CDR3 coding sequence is TGTGCCAGTAGCATACCTCCGGGGCTTGCCCAGCATTTT. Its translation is CASSIPPGLAQHF. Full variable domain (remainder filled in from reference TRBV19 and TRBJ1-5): DGGITQSPKYLFRKEGQNVTLSCEQNLNHDAMYWYRQDPGQGLRLIYYSQIVNDFQKGDIAEGYSVSREKKESFPLTVTSAQKNPTAFYLCASSIPPGLAQHFGDGTRLSIL.